These T cell receptor beta chains were read from a single sample in a study of blood T cell repertoires in COVID-19. Generated by immunoSEQ multiplex PCR, the TCRdb table keeps only in-frame clones and is missing some. The sample has 390,000 or so clones; 80% to 90% are singletons. Sequencing was performed on peripheral blood. Receptors were obtained from a woman younger than 45 with COVID-19, enrolled during active disease. Both conserved end residues are part of each CDR3. D genes are given only for firm matches. Size values are once, few and many counts, or a class for expanded clones, and some rows have none.

j_call: TRBJ2-5; v_call: TRBV5-4; d_call: .; clone_size: few; cdr3_aa: CASSPPAGAKTQYF; cdr3_nt: TGTGCCAGCAGCCCCCCGGCCGGAGCGAAGACCCAGTACTTC
j_call: TRBJ1-6; v_call: TRBV6-5; d_call: TRBD1; clone_size: .; cdr3_aa: CASSSGTGNSPLHF; cdr3_nt: TGTGCCAGCAGTTCCGGGACAGGGAATTCACCCCTCCACTTT
j_call: TRBJ2-7; v_call: TRBV30; d_call: TRBD1; clone_size: .; cdr3_aa: CAWSNPGQATFYEQYF; cdr3_nt: TGTGCCTGGAGCAATCCTGGACAGGCTACTTTCTACGAGCAGTACTTC
j_call: TRBJ2-5; v_call: TRBV3-1/TRBV3-2; d_call: TRBD2; clone_size: .; cdr3_aa: CASSQESGLAGGWETQYF; cdr3_nt: TGTGCCAGCAGCCAAGAATCGGGACTAGCGGGAGGATGGGAGACCCAGTACTTC
j_call: TRBJ2-3; v_call: TRBV6-5; d_call: .; clone_size: .; cdr3_aa: CASSIPRGADTQYF; cdr3_nt: TGTGCCAGCAGTATCCCCAGGGGGGCAGATACGCAGTATTTT
j_call: TRBJ1-6; v_call: TRBV27; d_call: .; clone_size: .; cdr3_aa: CASRGLQINSPLHF; cdr3_nt: TGTGCCAGCAGGGGACTACAAATTAATTCACCCCTCCACTTT
j_call: TRBJ1-5; v_call: TRBV24-1; d_call: .; clone_size: .; cdr3_aa: CATSDTGGWPQHF; cdr3_nt: TGTGCCACCAGTGATACCGGAGGGTGGCCCCAGCATTTT
j_call: TRBJ2-3; v_call: TRBV9; d_call: TRBD1; clone_size: .; cdr3_aa: CASSTLVGQGTDTQYF; cdr3_nt: TGTGCCAGCAGCACCCTCGTGGGACAGGGGACAGATACGCAGTATTTT
j_call: TRBJ2-7; v_call: TRBV18; d_call: TRBD1; clone_size: .; cdr3_aa: CASSPGQDSREQYF; cdr3_nt: TGTGCCAGCTCGCCGGGACAGGATAGTCGGGAGCAGTACTTC
j_call: TRBJ1-2; v_call: TRBV28; d_call: .; clone_size: .; cdr3_aa: CASSRSRQVYGYTF; cdr3_nt: TGTGCCAGCAGCCGATCCCGACAGGTCTATGGCTACACCTTC
j_call: TRBJ2-7; v_call: TRBV6-1; d_call: TRBD1; clone_size: .; cdr3_aa: CASSDGTGGGEQYF; cdr3_nt: TGTGCCAGCAGTGACGGGACAGGGGGCGGTGAGCAGTACTTC
j_call: TRBJ2-3; v_call: TRBV2; d_call: TRBD2; clone_size: .; cdr3_aa: CASSPAGVVDTQYF; cdr3_nt: TGTGCCAGCAGCCCAGCGGGAGTCGTGGATACGCAGTATTTT
j_call: TRBJ2-7; v_call: TRBV28; d_call: .; clone_size: .; cdr3_aa: CASSLEGYISYEQYF; cdr3_nt: TGTGCCAGCAGCCTGGAGGGTTACATCTCCTACGAGCAGTACTTC
j_call: TRBJ2-7; v_call: TRBV11-2; d_call: TRBD2; clone_size: .; cdr3_aa: CASSFALSGGSYYEQYF; cdr3_nt: TGTGCCAGCAGCTTCGCTCTCTCTGGCGGGAGTTACTACGAGCAGTACTTC
j_call: TRBJ2-1; v_call: TRBV9; d_call: .; clone_size: .; cdr3_aa: CASSVESSSYNEQFF; cdr3_nt: TGTGCCAGCAGCGTAGAATCTAGCTCCTACAATGAGCAGTTCTTC
j_call: TRBJ1-2; v_call: TRBV7-3; d_call: .; clone_size: .; cdr3_aa: CASSLDSSYGYTF; cdr3_nt: TGTGCCAGCAGCCTGGACAGTTCCTATGGCTACACCTTC
j_call: TRBJ1-1; v_call: TRBV4-1; d_call: .; clone_size: .; cdr3_aa: CASSQVYQVEAFF; cdr3_nt: TGCGCCAGCAGCCAAGTTTATCAGGTCGAAGCTTTCTTT
j_call: TRBJ2-6; v_call: TRBV4-2; d_call: TRBD2; clone_size: .; cdr3_aa: CASSQEVGRAGANVLTF; cdr3_nt: TGTGCCAGCAGCCAAGAAGTTGGGAGGGCTGGGGCCAACGTCCTGACTTTC
j_call: TRBJ2-1; v_call: TRBV28; d_call: TRBD2; clone_size: .; cdr3_aa: CASSPSGSSYNEQFF; cdr3_nt: TGTGCCAGCAGCCCCAGCGGGAGTTCCTACAATGAGCAGTTCTTC
j_call: TRBJ2-3; v_call: TRBV28; d_call: TRBD2; clone_size: few; cdr3_aa: CASSSRLAGWADTQYF; cdr3_nt: TGTGCCAGCAGTTCCCGACTAGCGGGATGGGCAGATACGCAGTATTTT
j_call: TRBJ2-7; v_call: TRBV2; d_call: TRBD1; clone_size: .; cdr3_aa: CASTLDRGYEQYF; cdr3_nt: TGTGCCAGCACCCTGGACAGGGGCTACGAGCAGTACTTC
j_call: TRBJ1-2; v_call: TRBV7-2; d_call: TRBD1; clone_size: once; cdr3_aa: CASSPRTGTNYGYTF; cdr3_nt: TGTGCCAGCAGCCCCAGGACAGGGACTAACTATGGCTACACCTTC
j_call: TRBJ1-2; v_call: TRBV7-2; d_call: TRBD1; clone_size: .; cdr3_aa: CASSATGTGGGYTF; cdr3_nt: TGTGCCAGCAGCGCAACCGGGACAGGGGGCGGCTACACCTTC
j_call: TRBJ1-1; v_call: TRBV6-5; d_call: .; clone_size: .; cdr3_aa: CASRSGSEAFF; cdr3_nt: TGTGCCAGCAGGTCCGGGAGCGAAGCTTTCTTT
j_call: TRBJ1-1; v_call: TRBV30; d_call: TRBD1; clone_size: .; cdr3_aa: CAWADRGWENTEAFF; cdr3_nt: TGTGCCTGGGCGGACAGGGGTTGGGAGAACACTGAAGCTTTCTTT
j_call: TRBJ2-3; v_call: TRBV9; d_call: TRBD2; clone_size: .; cdr3_aa: CASRGGRVTDTQYF; cdr3_nt: TGTGCCAGCAGGGGCGGGAGAGTAACAGATACGCAGTATTTT
j_call: TRBJ2-2; v_call: TRBV6-6; d_call: .; clone_size: .; cdr3_aa: CASSYSRGELFF; cdr3_nt: TGTGCCAGCAGTTACTCGAGAGGGGAGCTGTTTTTT